This T cell receptor beta chain appears in the sequencing data of a study of blood T cell repertoires in COVID-19. Assay used: immunoSEQ multiplex PCR; TCRdb lists only in-frame clones, some missing. There are approximately 200,000 clones in the sample; 70% to 90% occur only once, and 10% to 13% lies in the top ten. This CDR3 has 13 amino acids. Germline V gene data show CDR1 as MDHEN and CDR2 as SYDVKM. The germline V and J ends were trimmed by 3 bases and 9 bases, with 12 bases remaining between them. The chain carries TRBV28 and TRBJ1-5; D call uncertain. This sequence originates from a man aged 25-45 years who had recovered from COVID-19. Sequencing was carried out using PBMCs or T cells enriched from blood (not recorded which). The CDR3 sequence: CASSFTRRGPQHF. CDR3 sequence (DNA): TGTGCCAGCAGTTTCACACGTCGCGGGCCCCAGCATTTT.